These T cell receptor beta chains were read from a single sample in a study of blood T cell repertoires in COVID-19. Sequencing was performed with immunoSEQ multiplex PCR; in TCRdb, only in-frame clones are kept and a portion is missing. The repertoire includes under 250,000 clones, around 91% of them detected once, and about 4.8% sits in the top ten. Specimen: peripheral blood. The receptors derive from a woman aged 40 to 50 with acute or convalescent COVID-19. Each CDR3 is given with its conserved first and last residue. D genes are given only for firm matches.

d_call,v_call,j_call,cdr3_aa,cdr3_nt
TRBD1,TRBV27,TRBJ1-5,CASSGTGIQPQHF,TGTGCCAGCAGTGGGACAGGGATTCAGCCCCAGCATTTT
TRBD2,TRBV9,TRBJ2-2,CASTTWASGSGELFF,TGTGCCAGCACAACCTGGGCTAGCGGGTCCGGGGAGCTGTTTTTT
TRBD1,TRBV19,TRBJ1-2,CASRQGASLGGYTF,TGTGCCAGTAGACAGGGGGCTAGTCTGGGCGGCTACACCTTC
TRBD1,TRBV10-3,TRBJ2-1,CAISESGDRYNEQFF,TGTGCCATCAGTGAGTCTGGGGACAGATACAATGAGCAGTTCTTC
TRBD1,TRBV9,TRBJ1-1,CASSPGQGLNTEAFF,TGTGCCAGCAGCCCGGGACAGGGATTGAACACTGAAGCTTTCTTT
-,TRBV5-5,TRBJ1-2,CASSLPGTYGYTF,TGTGCCAGCAGCTTACCCGGGACATATGGCTACACCTTC
-,TRBV11-2,TRBJ1-6,CASSLNGGGPLHF,TGTGCCAGCAGCTTAAACGGAGGAGGGCCCCTCCACTTT
TRBD2,TRBV11-2,TRBJ2-1,CASSSIDGVAGGNEQFF,TGTGCCAGCAGCTCCATCGACGGGGTAGCGGGGGGGAATGAGCAGTTCTTC
TRBD1,TRBV19,TRBJ1-5,CASSIRDRVNQPQHF,TGTGCCAGTAGTATTAGGGACAGGGTTAATCAGCCCCAGCATTTT
TRBD1,TRBV2,TRBJ2-2,CASSEWAGGSTGELFF,TGTGCCAGCAGTGAATGGGCAGGGGGCTCCACCGGGGAGCTGTTTTTT
-,TRBV2,TRBJ2-5,CASRARQIQETQYF,TGTGCCAGCAGAGCCCGACAGATCCAAGAGACCCAGTACTTC
-,TRBV2,TRBJ1-2,CASRPTITLNYGYTF,TGTGCCAGCAGGCCCACAATCACCCTTAACTATGGCTACACCTTC
-,TRBV15,TRBJ1-3,CATSGHSEPSGNTIYF,TGTGCCACCAGCGGACACTCAGAGCCCTCTGGAAACACCATATATTTT
TRBD2,TRBV7-2,TRBJ2-3,CASSLPSSGAGGTDTQYF,TGTGCCAGCAGCTTACCTTCCTCGGGAGCGGGGGGTACAGATACGCAGTATTTT
TRBD1,TRBV5-4,TRBJ1-1,CASSPRQGAGNTEAFF,TGTGCCAGCAGCCCTCGACAGGGGGCGGGGAACACTGAAGCTTTCTTT
-,TRBV15,TRBJ2-5,CATSRDLNSQETQYF,TGTGCCACCAGCAGAGATTTAAACTCCCAAGAGACCCAGTACTTC
TRBD1,TRBV10-1,TRBJ2-3,CASSESGTGTDTQYF,TGCGCCAGCAGTGAGTCGGGGACAGGCACAGATACGCAGTATTTT
-,TRBV30,TRBJ1-4,CAWAPSRGFTNEKLFF,TGTGCCTGGGCCCCCTCCCGAGGGTTTACTAATGAAAAACTGTTTTTT
TRBD1,TRBV5-5,TRBJ1-3,CASRPTSGQGQAGNTIYF,TGTGCCAGCAGGCCCACCTCCGGACAGGGCCAGGCTGGAAACACCATATATTTT
-,TRBV5-1,TRBJ1-1,CASTSGDETEAFF,TGCGCCAGCACCTCCGGGGATGAGACTGAAGCTTTCTTT
-,TRBV6-5,TRBJ1-3,CASSSGSGNTIYF,TGTGCCAGCAGTTCAGGGTCTGGAAACACCATATATTTT
TRBD2,TRBV7-3,TRBJ2-1,CASSPTLAGRYNEQFF,TGTGCCAGCAGCCCCACCCTAGCGGGCCGCTACAATGAGCAGTTCTTC
-,TRBV6-5,TRBJ2-5,CASSQTGLVETQYF,TGTGCCAGCAGCCAGACAGGCCTTGTTGAGACCCAGTACTTC
-,TRBV19,TRBJ1-3,CASTLDRGNTIYF,TGTGCCAGCACACTCGACAGGGGAAACACCATATATTTT
-,TRBV4-1,TRBJ2-2,CASSSFERSAGELFF,TGCGCCAGCAGCTCCTTTGAGCGAAGTGCCGGGGAGCTGTTTTTT
-,TRBV7-9,TRBJ1-2,CASSLGLNYGYTF,TGTGCCAGCAGCTTAGGCCTAAACTATGGCTACACCTTC
-,TRBV12-5,TRBJ1-5,CASGLVLGQFNQPQHF,TGTGCTAGTGGTTTGGTTCTTGGACAGTTCAATCAGCCCCAGCATTTT
-,TRBV30,TRBJ2-1,CAWRIFRGPSYNEQFF,TGTGCCTGGAGGATATTCAGGGGACCCTCCTACAATGAGCAGTTCTTC
TRBD1,TRBV18,TRBJ1-6,CASSNRGEDSPLHF,TGTGCCAGCTCAAACAGGGGGGAGGATTCACCCCTCCACTTT
TRBD1,TRBV6-1,TRBJ2-3,CASSEQGVSTDTQYF,TGTGCCAGCAGTGAACAGGGGGTAAGCACAGATACGCAGTATTTT
-,TRBV6-4,TRBJ1-2,CASSDSGQGFHGYTF,TGTGCCAGCAGTGACTCGGGTCAGGGGTTCCATGGCTACACCTTC
-,TRBV3-1/TRBV3-2,TRBJ2-2,CASSHRGTNTGELFF,TGTGCCAGCAGCCATCGAGGAACGAACACCGGGGAGCTGTTTTTT
TRBD2,TRBV13,TRBJ2-3,CASSGAAWSGGARDTQYF,TGTGCCAGCAGCGGGGCAGCTTGGAGCGGGGGGGCCAGAGATACGCAGTATTTT